This T cell receptor (beta chain) derives from a study of T cells in Graves' hyperthyroidism and ophthalmopathy. This clonotype was seen at least ten times. Its target is not known. Newly diagnosed hyperthyroidism patients aged 18 to 65 years had disease lasting under 2 months. It was RNA transcripts that yielded the amplified TCR beta CDR3 regions. Primed by the HTBI set, a first-round RT-PCR was run on the TCR CDR3. One entry per CDR3 protein, called by TCRdb with MiXCR from the multiplex PCR reads. The table has 550,000 to 650,000 distinct CDR3 sequences, about 15% seen once; the top ten hold roughly 6.2%. Study results and caveats: Prediction of ophthalmopathy progression came a median roughly 6.6 months pre-onset.

V was clipped by 7 bases and J by 8 bases, with 17 bases between them. Germline V gene sequence: CDR1 MDHEN, CDR2 SYDVKM. The CDR3 loop spans 13 amino acids. The clonotype comes from a young woman with Graves' hyperthyroidism that later progressed to Graves' ophthalmopathy. Specimen: blood. The chain is built from TRBV28 and TRBJ1-2; D ambiguous. CDR3 nucleotide sequence: TGTGCCAGCAAAAATGCGACAAGGTTGGGCTACACCTTC. It is translated as CASKNATRLGYTF.